Listed below are T cell receptor beta chains from one sample, sequenced in a study of cytomegalovirus exposure and HLA in healthy donors. TCRdb keeps only in-frame clones here, not all; method: immunoSEQ multiplex PCR. This sample has approximately 130,000 clones, with around 77% found just once. The material sequenced was PBMCs. The source is a man aged 45-65 years in good health and CMV-seronegative. Both conserved end residues are trimmed from each CDR3. A D gene is named only where the DNA matches it firmly. The size of a clone is reported for some rows only, either as once, few or many, or as a class for expanded clones.

abundance	d_gene	v_gene	j_gene	len	CDR3aa
NA	NA	TRBV2	TRBJ2-3	14	ASSPMVLANTDTQY
once	NA	TRBV10-2	TRBJ1-1	10	ASSGPGTEAF
NA	TRBD1	TRBV18	TRBJ2-6	15	ASSVSGQPSGANVLT
NA	TRBD1	TRBV6-1	NA	11	ASSRTGDYEQY
NA	TRBD2	TRBV28	TRBJ2-5	16	ASSVGLAVLLYQETQY
NA	NA	TRBV10-3	TRBJ1-5	12	AISDSGGNQPQH
NA	NA	TRBV10-3	TRBJ2-7	11	AISESSIYEQY
NA	NA	TRBV10-3	TRBJ2-7	9	ASRGPYEQY
once	TRBD1	TRBV5-6	TRBJ1-2	11	ASSRTGERGYT
NA	TRBD2	TRBV28	TRBJ2-1	16	ASSPTGTSGRIYNEQF
NA	TRBD1	TRBV2	TRBJ2-6	14	ASSQQGASGANVLT
NA	TRBD1	TRBV6-5	TRBJ1-1	11	ASRYQGGTEAF
NA	NA	TRBV12-5	TRBJ2-1	11	ASGTLQANEQF
NA	NA	TRBV7-9	TRBJ1-5	13	ASSPAGDSNQPQH
NA	NA	TRBV11-3	TRBJ2-2	13	ASSLRGSGTGELF
NA	TRBD2	TRBV11-3	TRBJ2-1	16	ASSSRKSGTSGYNEQF
few	NA	TRBV19	TRBJ1-1	11	ASRPGPSTEAF
NA	NA	TRBV7-3	TRBJ2-2	12	ASSPSGSTGELF